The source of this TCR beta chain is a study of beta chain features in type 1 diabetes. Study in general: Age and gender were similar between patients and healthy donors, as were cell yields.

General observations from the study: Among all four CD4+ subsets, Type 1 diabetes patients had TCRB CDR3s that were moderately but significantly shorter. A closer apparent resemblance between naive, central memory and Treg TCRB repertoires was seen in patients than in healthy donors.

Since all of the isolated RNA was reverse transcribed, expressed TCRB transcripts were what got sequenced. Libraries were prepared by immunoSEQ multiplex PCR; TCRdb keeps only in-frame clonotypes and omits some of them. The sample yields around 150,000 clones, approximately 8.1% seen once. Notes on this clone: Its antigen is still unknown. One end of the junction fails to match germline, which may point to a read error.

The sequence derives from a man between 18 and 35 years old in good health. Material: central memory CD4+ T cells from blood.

The CDR3 sequence: CASSSGTGVSEQYF. CDR3 bases: TGTGCTAGCAGCTCCGGGACAGGGGTGTCCGAGCAGTACTTC. V gene TRBV7-7 combines with J gene TRBJ2-7, with 10 bases identical to TRBD1. CDR3 length: 14 amino acids. Germline V gives CDR1 SSHAT, CDR2 FNYEAQ (reference sequence).